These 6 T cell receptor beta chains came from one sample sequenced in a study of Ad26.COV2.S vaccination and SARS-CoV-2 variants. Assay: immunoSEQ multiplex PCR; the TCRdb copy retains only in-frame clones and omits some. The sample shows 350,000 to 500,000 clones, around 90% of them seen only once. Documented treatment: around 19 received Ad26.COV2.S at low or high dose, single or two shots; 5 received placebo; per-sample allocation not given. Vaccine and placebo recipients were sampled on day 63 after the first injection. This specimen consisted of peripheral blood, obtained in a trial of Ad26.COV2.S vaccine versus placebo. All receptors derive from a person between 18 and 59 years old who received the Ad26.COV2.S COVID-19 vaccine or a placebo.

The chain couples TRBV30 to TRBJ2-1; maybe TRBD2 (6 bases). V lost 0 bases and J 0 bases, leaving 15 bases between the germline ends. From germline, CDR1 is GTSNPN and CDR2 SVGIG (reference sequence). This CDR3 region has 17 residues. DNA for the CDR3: TGTGCCTGGAGTGTACTCGGACTGACTAGCTCCTACAATGAGCAGTTCTTC. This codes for CAWSVLGLTSSYNEQFF. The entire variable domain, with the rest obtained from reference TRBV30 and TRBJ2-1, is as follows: SQTIHQWPATLVQPVGSPLSLECTVEGTSNPNLYWYRQAAGRGLQLLFYSVGIGQISSEVPQNLSASRPQDRQFILSSKKLLLSDSGFYLCAWSVLGLTSSYNEQFFGPGTRLTVL.

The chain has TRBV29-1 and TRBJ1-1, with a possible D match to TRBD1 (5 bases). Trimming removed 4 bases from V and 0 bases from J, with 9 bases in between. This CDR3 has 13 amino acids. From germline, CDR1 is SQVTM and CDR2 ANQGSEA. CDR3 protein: CSVGAGMNTEAFF. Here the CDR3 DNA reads TGCAGCGTTGGAGCAGGGATGAACACTGAAGCTTTCTTT.

DNA of the CDR3: TGTGCCAGCAGTGTATCGGCGGGGGCGGGAACAGATACGCAGTATTTT. It codes for CASSVSAGAGTDTQYF. The J gene is TRBJ2-3, the V gene TRBV6-4; tentatively, D is TRBD2 (7 bases). V lost 4 bases and J lost 3, with 17 bases in between. The CDR3 is 16 residues long. The germline gives CDR1 MRHNA, CDR2 SNTAGT.

CDR3 nucleotides: TGTGCCACCAGTGATTCCGGACAGGGAGGGGAGACCCAGTACTTC. Amino acid sequence: CATSDSGQGGETQYF. The chain carries TRBV24-1 and TRBJ2-5; D may be TRBD1 (8 bases). Between the trimmed V and J ends, which lost 2 bases and 5 bases, there was a span of 14 bases. The CDR3 consists of 15 residues. The germline CDR1 and CDR2 sequences are KGHDR and SFDVKD.

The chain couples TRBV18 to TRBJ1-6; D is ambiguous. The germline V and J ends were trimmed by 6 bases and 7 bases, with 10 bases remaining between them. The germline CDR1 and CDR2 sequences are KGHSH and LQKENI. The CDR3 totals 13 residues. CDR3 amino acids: CASSRRENSPLHF. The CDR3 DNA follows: TGTGCCAGCTCCCGTAGAGAGAATTCACCCCTCCACTTT.

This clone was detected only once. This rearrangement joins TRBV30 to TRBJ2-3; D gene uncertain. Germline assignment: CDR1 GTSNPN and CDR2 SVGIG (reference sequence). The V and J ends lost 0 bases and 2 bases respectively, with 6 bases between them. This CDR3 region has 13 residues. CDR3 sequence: CAWSVKPTDTQYF. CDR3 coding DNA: TGTGCCTGGAGTGTTAAGCCCACAGATACGCAGTATTTT.